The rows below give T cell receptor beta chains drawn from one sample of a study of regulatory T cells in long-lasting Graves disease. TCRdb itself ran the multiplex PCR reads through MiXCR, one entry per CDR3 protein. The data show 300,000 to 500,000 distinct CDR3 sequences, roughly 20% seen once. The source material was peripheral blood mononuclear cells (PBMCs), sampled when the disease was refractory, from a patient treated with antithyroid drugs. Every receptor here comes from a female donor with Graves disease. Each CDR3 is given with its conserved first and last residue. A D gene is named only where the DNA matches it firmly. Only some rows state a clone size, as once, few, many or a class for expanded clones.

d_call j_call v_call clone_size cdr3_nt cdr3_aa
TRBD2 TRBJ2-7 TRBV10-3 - TGTGCCATCAGTGGGAGGATAGCGGGGAGTTCTTCCTACGAGCAGTACTTC CAISGRIAGSSSYEQYF
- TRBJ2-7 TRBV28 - TGTGCCAGCAGTGTAAGGGACACCCGGGAATACGAGCAGTACTTC CASSVRDTREYEQYF
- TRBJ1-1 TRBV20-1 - TGCAGTGCTAGTCGTCAGGAAGCTTTCTTT CSASRQEAFF
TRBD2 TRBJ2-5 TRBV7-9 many TGTGCCAGCAGCCGCAGCCCCGCGGGGGTTTCGGAGACCCAGTACTTC CASSRSPAGVSETQYF
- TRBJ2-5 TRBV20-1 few TGCAGTGCTAGTTTTTGGCTAGCGAGCGGAGAGACCCAGTACTTC CSASFWLASGETQYF
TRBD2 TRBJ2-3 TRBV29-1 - TGCAGCGTTGAAGGGACTAGCGGGATTTCAGATACGCAGTATTTT CSVEGTSGISDTQYF
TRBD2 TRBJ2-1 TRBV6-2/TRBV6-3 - TGTGCCAGCAGTTGGTTGCGGGACAGCCTAGCGGGAGGGAGGGATGAGCAGTTCTTC CASSWLRDSLAGGRDEQFF
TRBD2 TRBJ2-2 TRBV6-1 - TGTGCCACCGGAGGGACTAGCGGTAACACCGGGGAGCTGTTTTTT CATGGTSGNTGELFF
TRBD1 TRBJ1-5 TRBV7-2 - TGTGCCAGCAGCTTAGAGTCGACAGGGGGACGTCAGCCCCAGCATTTT CASSLESTGGRQPQHF
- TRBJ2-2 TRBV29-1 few TGCAGCGTTGAGAGGAAAACCACCGGGGAGCTGTTTTTT CSVERKTTGELFF
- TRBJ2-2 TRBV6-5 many TGTGCCAGCAGTTACCTGGCGAACACCGGGGAGCTGTTTTTT CASSYLANTGELFF
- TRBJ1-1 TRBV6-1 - TGTGCCAGCCCGGGGGGAGCGAATCCGGGAGCTTTCTTT CASPGGANPGAFF
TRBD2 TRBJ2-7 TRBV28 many TGTGCCAGCAGTTCAAGCGGGAGGCGGATCTCCTACGAGCAGTACTTC CASSSSGRRISYEQYF
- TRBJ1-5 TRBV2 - TGTGCCAGCAGTGAAGCGCGAGTGGGGGGGGCGCCCCAGCATTTT CASSEARVGGAPQHF
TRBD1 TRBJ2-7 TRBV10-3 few TGTGCCATCAAAGGGACAGCAAGCTCCTACGAGCAGTACTTC CAIKGTASSYEQYF
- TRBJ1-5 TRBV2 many TGTGCCACGGGAGGGGGGGAGGGTCAGCCCCAGCATTTT CATGGGEGQPQHF
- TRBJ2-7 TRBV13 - TGTGCCAGCAGCTTGTCCTCCAGGGGAGCAATCTACGAGCAGTACTTC CASSLSSRGAIYEQYF
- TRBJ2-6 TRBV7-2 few TGTGCCAGCAGCTTAGGGGGATGGGAGCTTGCTGGGGCCAACGTCCTGACTTTC CASSLGGWELAGANVLTF
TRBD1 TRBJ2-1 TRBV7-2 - TGTGCCAGCAGCTTAGGGGACAGGGTCAATGAGCAGTTCTTC CASSLGDRVNEQFF
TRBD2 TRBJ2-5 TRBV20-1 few TGCAGTGCTAGAAGGACTAGCGGGAGGGCCAGGGGAGGAGAGACCCAGTACTTC CSARRTSGRARGGETQYF
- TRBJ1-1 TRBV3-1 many TGTGCCAGCAGCCAAGATTTATTGAACACTGAAGCTTTCTTT CASSQDLLNTEAFF
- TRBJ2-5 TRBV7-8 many TGTGCCAGCGGCAAAAGAAGATACCAAGAGACCCAGTACTTC CASGKRRYQETQYF
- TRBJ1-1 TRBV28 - TGTGCCAGCAGTTATGGACAGTCGCGGGCTTTCTTT CASSYGQSRAFF
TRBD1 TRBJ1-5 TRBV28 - TGTGCCAGCAGTCTCCAGGGGGTTTATAGCAATCAGCCCCAGCATTTT CASSLQGVYSNQPQHF
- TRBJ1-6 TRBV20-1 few TGCAGTGTCGCGCCCCGAAATTCACCCCTCCACTTT CSVAPRNSPLHF
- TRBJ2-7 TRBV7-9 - TGTGCCAGCAGCACCCCCAGAGGGGGCTCCTACGAGCAGTACTTC CASSTPRGGSYEQYF
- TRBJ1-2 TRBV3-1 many TGTGCCAGCAGCCAGCAGCCGTATCCCGGTGATGGCTACACCTTC CASSQQPYPGDGYTF
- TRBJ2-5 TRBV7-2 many TGTGCCAGCAGCTTTTGGGGAGATCAAGAGACCCAGTACTTC CASSFWGDQETQYF
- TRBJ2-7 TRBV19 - TGTGCCAGTAGTATAAGTTTCGGGGACTACGAGCAGTACTTC CASSISFGDYEQYF
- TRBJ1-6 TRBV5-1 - TGTGCCAGCAGCCTGACGGCCTTGAATTCACCCCTCCACTTT CASSLTALNSPLHF
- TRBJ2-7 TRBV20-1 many TGCAGTGCCAAGACCCAAGAGAAAGAGGAAGTAGCTGGGCGCTACGAGCAGTACTTC CSAKTQEKEEVAGRYEQYF
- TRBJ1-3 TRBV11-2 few TGTGCCAGCAGCTTAGATTCAGGGCCTGGAAACACCATATATTTT CASSLDSGPGNTIYF
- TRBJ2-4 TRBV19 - TGTGCCAGTCGGCCGGTGAGAGAAAACATTCAGTACTTC CASRPVRENIQYF
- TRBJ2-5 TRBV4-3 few TGCGCCAGCAGCCAGGGATGGGGTCGAGAGACCCAGTACTTC CASSQGWGRETQYF
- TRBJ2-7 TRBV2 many TGTGCCAGCACCGAGGCGGGGCGCCCGGGGCAGTACTTC CASTEAGRPGQYF
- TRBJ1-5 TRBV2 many TGTGCCAGCAGTGGGAGAACCTCCGGAGGGCCCCAGCATTTT CASSGRTSGGPQHF
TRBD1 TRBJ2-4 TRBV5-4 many TGTGCCAGCAGCTCCGGGACAGACAAAAACATTCAGTACTTC CASSSGTDKNIQYF
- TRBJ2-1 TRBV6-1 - TGTGCCAGCATCTACCGGTCCGGGGAGCCCGTACATGAGCAGTTCTTC CASIYRSGEPVHEQFF
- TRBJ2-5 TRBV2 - TGTGCCAGCAGTGAAGCGCAGGGGGGGATTCGAAAGACCCAGTACTTC CASSEAQGGIRKTQYF
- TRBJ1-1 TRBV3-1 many TGTGCCAGCAGCCATGCCGTGAACACTGAAGCTTTCTTT CASSHAVNTEAFF
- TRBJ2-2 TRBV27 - TGTGCCAGCAGTTTGTGGGAGTTCGTGCGGGAGCTGTTTTTT CASSLWEFVRELFF
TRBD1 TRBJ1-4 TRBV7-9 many TGTGCCAGCAGCTTTTCAGGGGGCGAAAAACTGTTTTTT CASSFSGGEKLFF